This T cell receptor (beta chain) stems from a study of CD4 and CD8 cells across lung adenocarcinoma regions. Donors had localized lung adenocarcinoma, a non-small cell lung cancer. Looked up from germline, CDR1 is MNHNS and CDR2 is SASEGT. Germline trimming cut 5 bases from V and 3 bases from J; bases unmatched to any gene: 13. The CDR3 has 18 amino acids. TCRdb called the PCR reads again in MiXCR, with one record for every CDR3 protein. The sample has approximately 25,000 distinct CDR3 sequences; around half are singletons. The V call is TRBV6-1, the J call TRBJ2-1; 10 bases line up with TRBD2. The sequenced material came from CD8+ T cells from the center of a lung tumor. The source of this sequence is a male donor with lung adenocarcinoma. The CD4 and CD8 labels of this study may be unreliable. CDR3 amino acids: CASSPDPLAGGYYNEQFF. CDR3 DNA sequence: TGTGCCAGCAGTCCCGACCCGTTAGCGGGAGGATACTACAATGAGCAGTTCTTC.